This TCR beta chain originates from a study of blood T cell repertoires in COVID-19. Looking at the study overall: The United States, Italy and Spain supplied acute and convalescent COVID-19 samples.

Germline assignment: CDR1 LNHDA and CDR2 SQIVND (reference sequence). The CDR3 has 16 residues. The germline V and J ends were trimmed by 6 bases and 1 base, with 18 bases remaining between them. Methods used by the authors: Using reference gene primer amplification, nucleated cell counts were estimated. Method: immunoSEQ multiplex PCR; TCRdb's copy keeps in-frame clones and lacks some. V and J calls and clone size follow that table, whereas D and trimming were derived from the DNA. The data show about 130,000 clones, with around 83% seen just once and about a tenth held by the top ten. The clonotype was recovered from a man aged 35 to 55 with active or convalescent COVID-19. The chain couples TRBV19 to TRBJ1-2; possible D gene TRBD1, 6 bases. The sequencing sample was made of peripheral blood. The CDR3 DNA reads as TGTGCCAGTAGGCCGACCGGGACACAGTATAACTATGGCTACACCTTC. This codes for CASRPTGTQYNYGYTF.